This TCR beta chain emerged from a study of PD-1 blockade in classical Hodgkin lymphoma. Here immunoSEQ multiplex PCR was the method, and the copy in TCRdb shows in-frame clones only, minus some. The repertoire has roughly 27,000 clones, about 90% of them found once; the top ten carry about 0.38%. Remarks on this clone: Its target is not known.

Study-wide findings and caveats: The authors have not defined what causes the repertoire differences, possibly disease activity or prior therapy.

Time point of the sample: newly diagnosed, previously untreated cHL patient sample. From thawed PBMCs, CD4+ T cells were purified using magnetic negative selection. This CDR3 is 12 amino acids long. V was trimmed by 8 bases and J by 1 base, leaving 8 bases between them. CDR1 and CDR2 from the germline V gene are SNHLY and FYNNEI. The chain is built from TRBV2 and TRBJ1-1; D unresolved. The receptor was derived from a human donor with classical Hodgkin lymphoma. The source material was CD4+ T cells from blood. CDR3 sequence reads: CASVVKNTEAFF. The CDR3 DNA reads as TGTGCCAGCGTCGTGAAGAACACTGAAGCTTTCTTT.